Sequencing of this T cell receptor beta chain was carried out in a study of early T cells in non-severe SARS-CoV-2 infection (dated by TCRdb to 2020 to 2023). Regarding the study in general: Because TCR sequencing was done on bulk RNA from unsorted whole blood, the alpha and beta chains could not be paired. Study-wide findings and limitations: VDJdb matching was skewed toward anti-spike CD8 responses and likely underestimated virus-specific expansions by missing private and CD4 specificities.

Set within a cohort of healthcare workers in London, UK, this nested case-control study involved weekly PCR testing of nasopharyngeal swabs along with blood sampling. Healthcare workers were enrolled in the week of the UK lockdown, from 23 to 31 March 2020, and were followed every week for up to roughly 16 weeks. CDR1 and CDR2 (SGHRS, YFSETQ) derive from the germline V gene. V has 4 bases trimmed and J has 6 bases trimmed; junction bases matching no gene number 11. The CDR3 spans 15 residues, from the cysteine through the phenylalanine. Solely the CDR3 DNA is kept, with 45 bases framed from the first base. This clonotype was found many times. Its antigen remains unidentified. The sample holds no much larger clone one base away, and base qualities are not on file. Library creation used 5' RACE. The instrument was a NextSeq 500. To correct for sequencing error and PCR bias, the TCR library protocol tagged individual cDNA molecules with unique molecular identifiers. Sequencing covered both TCR alpha and beta chains, and within each sample the abundances of alpha and beta sequences were tightly co-correlated. The paper's data handling went like this. Decombinator V4 was used to perform V gene, J gene and CDR3 annotation of TCR sequences. Expanded TCRs were defined as changing significantly between any two time points under a Poisson model with p below 0.0001. TCR abundances were normalised to the total number of TCRs sequenced in each sample and reported as counts per million. TRAV1-2 paired with TRAJ12, TRAJ20 or TRAJ33 defined MAIT TCRs, while TRAV10 paired with TRAJ18 defined iNKT TCRs. A search of VDJdb, accessed on 1 November 2021, was run for TCRs annotated to CMV, EBV and SARS-CoV-2, with TCRs annotated for multiple antigens excluded. In TCRdb, the public reads were trimmed at Q25 with fastp and aligned with MiXCR, with productive beta chains retained. Rows with one shared CDR3 protein collapse into an entry with the most common genes and DNA. What appears here as the V and J calls and clone size reflects TCRdb's work, not the paper's. The sample includes roughly 29,000 distinct CDR3 sequences, with 5.3% observed a single time. Of the sample, 4% to 5.5% is held by the ten largest clones.

Input material: whole blood. The chain couples TRBV5-1 to TRBJ1-1; the central 8 bases match TRBD1. This receptor was obtained from an adult who was a healthcare worker with PCR-confirmed SARS-CoV-2 infection or an uninfected control (not recorded which). CDR3 region: CASSIYQGARAEAFF. The DNA reads TGCGCCAGCAGCATTTACCAGGGGGCGAGGGCTGAAGCTTTCTTT.